Listed below are T cell receptor beta chains from one sample, sequenced in a study of neoadjuvant anti-PD-1 for oral cavity cancer. Some clones are missing from TCRdb's copy, which holds only in-frame ones; the method was immunoSEQ multiplex PCR. There are 55,000 to 80,000 clones in the sample; around 85% occur only once, and more than 2.5% lies in the top ten. The sample here was PBMCs, taken after nivolumab (anti-PD-1) treatment. Receptors originate from a person aged 40 to 85 with oral cavity squamous cell carcinoma. The CDR3 runs from the conserved cysteine through the conserved F or W. D genes are given only for firm matches. The size of a clone is reported for some rows only, either as once, few or many, or as a class for expanded clones.

size: few; D: .; J: TRBJ1-4; V: TRBV2; DNA: TGTGCCACCAAAGCCGACAGTTATGGTGAAAAACTGTTTTTT; CDR3: CATKADSYGEKLFF
size: .; D: TRBD2; J: TRBJ2-7; V: TRBV5-1; DNA: TGCGCCAGCAGCCAACTCGGGACTAGCGGGAGAGTAGTCTACGAGCAGTACTTC; CDR3: CASSQLGTSGRVVYEQYF
size: .; D: .; J: TRBJ1-3; V: TRBV5-6; DNA: TGTGCCAGCAGCTTGGTACCCGGCTCTGGAAACACCATATATTTT; CDR3: CASSLVPGSGNTIYF
size: .; D: .; J: TRBJ2-7; V: TRBV5-1; DNA: TGCGCCAGCAGCATGGGCGGGGTTCTCACGTACGAGCAGTACTTC; CDR3: CASSMGGVLTYEQYF
size: .; D: TRBD2; J: TRBJ2-2; V: TRBV9; DNA: TGTGCCAGCAGCGTAGCCCCAGGGACTAGCGGGAGCTCCGGGGAGCTGTTTTTT; CDR3: CASSVAPGTSGSSGELFF
size: .; D: TRBD1; J: TRBJ1-2; V: TRBV6-5; DNA: TGTGCCAGCAGTCCAGACAGGGCTCGGGGCTACACCTTC; CDR3: CASSPDRARGYTF
size: once; D: TRBD2; J: TRBJ2-7; V: TRBV5-1; DNA: TGCGCCAGCAGCCCCGGGGGGTCTCTACCCTACGAGCAGTACTTC; CDR3: CASSPGGSLPYEQYF
size: .; D: .; J: TRBJ1-1; V: TRBV5-1; DNA: TGCGCCAGCAGCTTGAAGGCAGGGGACACTGAAGCTTTCTTT; CDR3: CASSLKAGDTEAFF
size: .; D: .; J: TRBJ2-1; V: TRBV7-3; DNA: TGTGCCAGCAGCCCGTCCCGGGACTCCCAGGAGCAGTTCTTC; CDR3: CASSPSRDSQEQFF
size: .; D: .; J: TRBJ2-2; V: TRBV28; DNA: TGTGCCAGCAGTTTATTCAGGAACACCGGGGAGCTGTTTTTT; CDR3: CASSLFRNTGELFF
size: .; D: .; J: TRBJ2-3; V: TRBV6-5; DNA: TGTGCCAGCAGTTACCAACTTGCGACAGATACGCAGTATTTT; CDR3: CASSYQLATDTQYF
size: once; D: TRBD1; J: TRBJ1-2; V: TRBV9; DNA: TGTGCCAGCAGCCCTCTACAGGGGAAGGGCTACACCTTC; CDR3: CASSPLQGKGYTF
size: once; D: .; J: TRBJ2-3; V: TRBV5-1; DNA: TGCGCCAGCAGCTTGTTAGGGTATCTTGCAGATACGCAGTATTTT; CDR3: CASSLLGYLADTQYF
size: .; D: .; J: TRBJ2-7; V: TRBV27; DNA: TGTGCCAGCAGTCCCAACCCCTACGAGCAGTACTTC; CDR3: CASSPNPYEQYF
size: .; D: .; J: TRBJ1-1; V: TRBV11-2; DNA: TGTGCCAGCAGCTCCACCTCGGACCCGGCTGAAGCTTTCTTT; CDR3: CASSSTSDPAEAFF
size: .; D: .; J: TRBJ2-7; V: TRBV7-9; DNA: TGTGCCAGCAGCTTAGGGACGGGAGCCTACGAGCAGTACTTC; CDR3: CASSLGTGAYEQYF
size: .; D: .; J: TRBJ2-7; V: TRBV9; DNA: TGTGCCAGCAGCCCCGGGGTGGTCCGGGCCACCTACGAGCAGTACTTC; CDR3: CASSPGVVRATYEQYF
size: .; D: TRBD2; J: TRBJ2-1; V: TRBV28; DNA: TGTGCCAGCAGTACTTCCGGGACTAGCGGGACCCTCAATGAGCAGTTCTTC; CDR3: CASSTSGTSGTLNEQFF